This T cell receptor beta chain emerged from a study of prognosis after radiotherapy for stage I lung cancer. Study as a whole: All of the enrolled patients had stage I non-small cell lung cancer, and they joined between April 2018 and January 2019. There were approximately 15 patients with newly diagnosed primary stage I lung tumors and several patients with oligometastatic NSCLC after surgical resection of the primary tumor.

At each of two time points, approximately 6.3 milliliters of venous blood were taken. From genomic DNA, two-round multiplex PCR was used to amplify TCR beta CDR3. Amplification during the initial PCR round employed primers specific to each TRBV and TRBJ gene. TCRdb independently ran MiXCR on the multiplex PCR reads; one entry per CDR3 protein. The table includes roughly 25,000 distinct CDR3 sequences, just over 45% detected once. Findings and limits, study-wide: Following stereotactic body radiation therapy, patients who went on to develop distant metastases had lower Shannon entropy.

This clonotype was seen more than once but under ten times. The antigen is not known. Germline V gene sequence: CDR1 MNHNS, CDR2 SASEGT. The CDR3 consists of 15 residues. Deletions cut 1 base from V and 9 bases from J, with 13 bases between. This chain joins TRBV6-1 and TRBJ1-6; D unresolved. The input for sequencing was PBMCs, taken before or after stereotactic body radiation therapy (not recorded which). The sequence was collected from a donor over 45 with non-small cell lung cancer. CDR3 region: CASSEEGGIGSPLHF. The CDR3 DNA reads TGTGCCAGCAGTGAAGAAGGAGGTATTGGTTCACCCCTCCACTTT.